These 22 T cell receptor beta chains originate from one sample sequenced in a study of T-cell memory formation after mild COVID-19. MiXCR, applied by TCRdb to the 5' RACE reads, yields one record per CDR3 protein. The table lists about 310,000 distinct CDR3 sequences, roughly a fifth of them singletons. What was sequenced was PBMCs or a T cell subset sorted from them (not recorded which). Receptors were obtained from a man aged 18-30 years who had mild COVID-19 (a few samples of this study predate the infection). Cell type and time point are not known.

This CDR3 is CASSSTVTGNTIYF. The CDR3 region has the DNA TGTGCCAGCAGTTCCACGGTGACTGGAAACACCATATATTTT. The chain uses TRBV6-6 and TRBJ1-3; D is unclear. The CDR3 runs to 14 residues. Per germline, CDR1 MNHNY and CDR2 SVGAGI (reference sequence). V was shortened by 4 bases and J by 2 bases, with 9 bases between the two germline ends.

This chain joins TRBV13 and TRBJ2-7; D may be TRBD1 (6 bases). Trimming took 5 bases from V and 7 from J, leaving 18 bases between them. Per germline, CDR1 PRHDT and CDR2 FYEKMQ (reference sequence). This CDR3 comprises 14 residues. The CDR3 loop reads CASSPGDGPPEQYF. The CDR3 DNA is TGTGCCAGCAGCCCAGGGGATGGCCCCCCGGAGCAGTACTTC.

This clonotype was detected a few times. One junction end disagrees with the germline gene, perhaps due to a read error. V gene TRBV20-1 combines with J gene TRBJ2-3; TRBD2 might be the D (5 bases). The CDR3 sequence is 12 residues long. Germline CDR1 DFQATT, CDR2 SNEGSKA (reference sequence). The chain's CDR3 is CSARDGPETNFF. The DNA for the CDR3 is TGCAGTGCTAGAGATGGGCCAGAGACTAACTTTTTT.

This clonotype was counted a few times. The chain joins TRBV9 to TRBJ2-3, with D hard to call. This CDR3 is 14 amino acids long. Germline V CDR1 and CDR2: SGDLS, YYNGEE. The V and J ends lost 2 bases and 1 base respectively, with 8 bases between them. CDR3 bases: TGTGCCAGCAGCGTTCTACTGGGCACAGATACGCAGTATTTT. It translates to CASSVLLGTDTQYF.

The V gene is TRBV4-2, the J gene TRBJ1-4, with no clear D. The CDR3 totals 15 residues. The germline gives CDR1 LGHNA, CDR2 YNFKEQ. V lost 1 base to trimming and J lost 0 bases, with 6 bases between them. The CDR3 here is CASSQGAATNEKLFF. In nucleotides, the CDR3 is TGTGCCAGCAGCCAAGGCGCAGCAACTAATGAAAAACTGTTTTTT.

This clonotype has a handful of counts. The chain uses TRBV6-5 and TRBJ2-7; maybe TRBD2 (5 bases). This CDR3 is built from 14 residues. V was trimmed by 6 bases and J by 2 bases, leaving 14 bases between them. CDR1 MNHEY and CDR2 SVGAGI come from the germline V gene. As DNA, the CDR3 is TGTGCCAGCAGAGCGGTCCGGTTAGCCTACGAGCAGTACTTC. Translating it yields CASRAVRLAYEQYF.

The chain carries TRBV11-2 and TRBJ2-7; no reliable D call. This CDR3 comprises 13 residues. Germline CDR1 SGHAT, CDR2 FQNNGV. Trimming stripped 2 bases from V and 7 bases from J, with 12 bases between. The CDR3 sequence is CASSLSPMGEQYF. In nucleotides, the CDR3 is TGTGCCAGCAGCTTATCACCCATGGGAGAGCAGTACTTC.

This chain connects TRBV20-1 to TRBJ1-6; 7 nucleotides agree with TRBD1. CDR1 and CDR2 from the germline V gene are DFQATT and SNEGSKA (reference sequence). The ends lost 0 bases at V and 10 bases at J; junction bases unmatched: 6. The CDR3 runs 14 residues. In DNA form, the CDR3 reads TGCAGTGCTAGAGAAACAGGGGCTAAGTCACCCCTCCACTTT. Amino acid sequence: CSARETGAKSPLHF.

This clonotype was observed a handful of times. This chain uses TRBV6-6 with TRBJ2-7; 7 bases agree with TRBD2. Trimming removed 2 bases from V and 0 bases from J; junction bases left unmatched: 7. CDR1 MNHNY and CDR2 SVGAGI come from the germline V gene (reference sequence). The CDR3 length is 16 residues. The CDR3 nucleotides read TGTGCCAGCAGTTACCCATTAGCGGGCGCCTCCTACGAGCAGTACTTC. Translating gives CASSYPLAGASYEQYF.

This clonotype was counted a single time. The gene calls are TRBV6-1 and TRBJ2-3; 8 nucleotides agree with TRBD2. CDR3 length equals 16 residues. CDR1 is MNHNS and CDR2 is SASEGT in the germline V gene. V dropped 1 base and J dropped 1; count of bases not matched to a gene: 4. CDR3: CASSEVAGGRTDTQYF. CDR3 DNA sequence: TGTGCCAGCAGTGAAGTCGCGGGGGGCCGCACAGATACGCAGTATTTT.

CDR3 coding DNA: TGTGCCAGCAGTGGGGCCGGGACAGTGACCGAGCAGTACTTC. Protein product: CASSGAGTVTEQYF. The chain joins TRBV6-1 to TRBJ2-7, with TRBD1 matching 7 bases. Trimming took 4 bases from V and 6 from J; bases not matched to a gene: 9. In germline, CDR1 is MNHNS, CDR2 SASEGT. The CDR3 length is 14 residues.

The gene calls are TRBV6-5 and TRBJ2-1, with D possibly called TRBD1 or TRBD2 (5 bases each). Germline V gene lookup returns CDR1 MNHEY and CDR2 SVGAGI. The CDR3 is 13 amino acids. Trimming shortened V by 6 bases and J by 7 bases, and 13 bases separated the two germline ends. The CDR3 DNA is TGTGCCAGCAGGCCGGGGCTTGGGAATGAGCAGTTCTTC. Residues: CASRPGLGNEQFF.

This clonotype came up a few times. The V gene is TRBV7-8, the J gene TRBJ2-1, with D perhaps matching TRBD1 (6 bases). Trimming left V 1 base short and J 2 bases short, with 9 bases between. The CDR3 is made up of 15 amino acids. Germline CDR1 and CDR2: SGHVS and FQNEAQ. CDR3 coding DNA: TGTGCCAGCAGCTTAGGGACAGCCACCTACAATGAGCAGTTCTTC. This encodes CASSLGTATYNEQFF.

This clonotype was counted only a few times. The CDR3 DNA follows: TGTGCCAGCAGTTCGACCCCGGGACCCGGAATCGAGCAGTACTTC. Translated: CASSSTPGPGIEQYF. The rearrangement joins TRBV6-6 to TRBJ2-7; D possibly matches TRBD1 or TRBD2 (5 bases each). This CDR3 is 15 amino acids long. V was pared by 4 bases and J by 6 bases, with 19 bases between. The germline V gene encodes CDR1 MNHNY and CDR2 SVGAGI (reference sequence).

The chain employs TRBV5-1 and TRBJ1-2; D not certain. V was clipped by 4 bases and J by 0 bases, with 10 bases between them. Germline V gene data show CDR1 as SGHRS and CDR2 as YFSETQ. The CDR3 loop spans 14 amino acids. The CDR3 coding sequence is TGCGCCAGCAGCCTCCGGCAACCTAACTATGGCTACACCTTC. Amino acid sequence: CASSLRQPNYGYTF.

This clonotype was detected a few times. J is TRBJ1-5 and V is TRBV6-5; D gene unclear. With 2 bases removed from V and 6 bases from J, the gap between germline ends came to 11 bases. The CDR3 sequence is 14 residues long. CDR1 and CDR2 from the germline V gene are MNHEY and SVGAGI. This chain's CDR3 is CASSYAPSGQPQHF. The CDR3 DNA sequence: TGTGCCAGCAGTTACGCGCCCTCGGGTCAGCCCCAGCATTTT.

This clonotype has more than one count but fewer than ten. The chain uses TRBV9 and TRBJ2-7; D remains unclear. The V end lost 0 bases, the J end lost 6 bases, and 13 bases lay between the germline ends. The germline CDR1 and CDR2 sequences are SGDLS and YYNGEE. The CDR3 loop spans 14 amino acids. This CDR3 reads CASSVDSLRAEQYF. Written as DNA, the CDR3 is TGTGCCAGCAGCGTAGATAGCCTGCGCGCCGAGCAGTACTTC.

This clonotype appeared a few times. V gene TRBV7-2 combines with J gene TRBJ2-3; TRBD2 agrees at 10 bases. Trimming at V came to 1 base and at J to 7 bases, leaving 8 bases not matched to a gene. This CDR3 region has 16 residues. The germline CDR1 and CDR2 sequences are SGHTA and FQGNSA. The CDR3 is CASSLVGSGGTNTQYF. The CDR3 DNA reads as TGTGCCAGCAGCTTAGTTGGTAGCGGGGGGACCAATACGCAGTATTTT.

This clonotype came up many times. For the CDR3, the DNA is TGTGCCAGCAGCCCTACCGGGGGGGCCGCCTACGAGCAGTACTTC. As protein: CASSPTGGAAYEQYF. J is TRBJ2-7 and V is TRBV7-9, with TRBD2 matching over 8 bases. Germline V gives CDR1 SEHNR, CDR2 FQNEAQ (reference sequence). The CDR3 covers 15 residues. V shed 5 bases, J shed 2 bases, and the junction held 8 bases outside the gene matches.

This chain links TRBV7-3 with TRBJ1-2, with D hard to call. Trimming removed 2 bases at V and 9 bases at J, with 13 bases between. CDR1 and CDR2 from the germline V gene are SGHTA and FQGTGA. The CDR3 spans 13 residues. In DNA form, the CDR3 reads TGTGCCAGCAGCTTACCGGGTCACGAGAGCTACACCTTC. Its translation: CASSLPGHESYTF.

There are a few counts of this clonotype. The DNA for the CDR3 is TGCAGTGCTAGAGATCCGGGGGGAGGCCAGTATTTT. Its translation: CSARDPGGGQYF. The rearrangement joins TRBV20-1 to TRBJ2-3; 7 bases are a match to TRBD2. The CDR3 has 12 amino acids. Germline CDR1 DFQATT, CDR2 SNEGSKA (reference sequence). Germline trimming cut 0 bases from V and 12 bases from J; bases unmatched to any gene: 6.

This clonotype was seen a handful of times. This chain links TRBV12-3 or TRBV12-4 with TRBJ2-1; 11 bases map to TRBD2. This CDR3 has 15 amino acids. Germline trimming cut 7 bases from V and 5 bases from J; bases unmatched to any gene: 7. CDR3 in DNA: TGTGCCAGCACCGCGACTAGCGGGGTTGACAATGAGCAGTTCTTC. Amino acids: CASTATSGVDNEQFF.